This T cell receptor (beta chain) emerged from a study of blood T cells in healthy people across ages. Study as a whole: In model experiments, template switching was able to capture about one barcoded beta molecule for every two T cells that were present. Study-wide results and caveats: Per million T cells, TCR beta diversity dropped about linearly as age rose.

Peripheral blood, roughly 9.3 milliliters per donor, was collected. The sample holds one count of this clonotype. What it binds is unknown. For the second PCR, which ran for about 7 to 11 cycles, a sample-barcoded 5' primer and a J-beta primer mix were used. Each sample yielded at least 3 million CDR3-containing paired-end reads. TCRdb itself ran the 5' RACE reads through MiXCR, one entry per CDR3 protein. The table records 1.5 million or so distinct CDR3 sequences, approximately 42% of them present only once. CDR3 length equals 18 residues. Germline V CDR1 and CDR2: DFQATT, SNEGSKA (reference sequence).

This receptor was obtained from a woman younger than 30 in good health. Source material: blood. The V gene is TRBV20-1, the J gene TRBJ2-4; 7 nucleotides align to TRBD2. TRBJ2-7 matches the DNA end more closely, so the J call is doubtful. Here the CDR3 reads CSARDPSPGGRDFYEQYF. CDR3 DNA: TGCAGTGCTAGAGATCCAAGCCCTGGGGGGAGGGATTTCTACGAGCAGTACTTC.